Detailed here is one T cell receptor beta chain. No antigen is known for it. A junction boundary mismatches the germline segment, possibly from a read error. CDR1 and CDR2 (germline): LGHNA, YNFKEQ. This CDR3 is built from 14 residues. A second PCR, run for about 7 to 11 cycles, used a sample-barcoded 5' primer plus a J-beta primer mix. Using its own MiXCR run on the 5' RACE reads, TCRdb lists one record per CDR3 protein. This sample yields around 800,000 distinct CDR3 sequences, of which around half are seen a single time; approximately 40% belongs to the top ten. These data are taken from a study of blood T cells in healthy people across ages. General observations from the study: It was not possible, with unsorted PBMCs, to conclusively compare naive and antigen-experienced cells. Investigators viewed diversity estimates from one million T cells as underestimates, the study reported.

This rearrangement joins TRBV4-2 to TRBJ2-7, with 8 bases lining up with TRBD1. The specimen sequenced was blood. This TCR was sampled from a man older than 75 in good health. CDR3 DNA: TGTGCCGGCAGCCTAGGACAGGGTGGGTACGAGCAGTACTTC. It translates to CAGSLGQGGYEQYF.